These T cell receptor beta chains were read from a single sample in a study of T cells in Graves' hyperthyroidism and ophthalmopathy. A single record per CDR3 protein comes from TCRdb applying MiXCR to the multiplex PCR reads. The sample consists of around 300,000 distinct CDR3 sequences, roughly 14% of them appearing once. Sequencing used blood. All receptors come from a woman in her twenties or thirties with Graves' hyperthyroidism. The CDR3 runs from the conserved cysteine through the conserved F or W. D genes are given only for firm matches. Size values are once, few and many counts, or a class for expanded clones, and some rows have none.

j_gene	v_gene	d_gene	abundance	CDR3aa	CDR3nt
TRBJ2-1	TRBV28	TRBD2	few	CASTPSSGNSYNEQFF	TGTGCCAGCACCCCCTCTAGCGGGAATTCCTACAATGAGCAGTTCTTC
TRBJ2-1	TRBV2	TRBD2	many	CASSEEGGPRNEQFF	TGTGCCAGCAGTGAAGAGGGAGGGCCACGGAATGAGCAGTTCTTC
TRBJ1-4	TRBV27	.	many	CASTRKPGRNEKLFF	TGTGCCAGCACTAGAAAACCGGGGCGAAATGAAAAACTGTTTTTT
TRBJ2-7	TRBV2	.	many	CASSERGSNYEQYF	TGTGCCAGCAGTGAACGCGGGTCTAACTACGAGCAGTACTTC
TRBJ1-3	TRBV10-2	.	.	CASRSAAYSGNTIYF	TGCGCCAGCAGGTCTGCAGCATACTCTGGAAACACCATATATTTT
TRBJ1-1	TRBV28	.	many	CASSLLRTFLSEAFF	TGTGCCAGCAGTTTACTTCGGACTTTTTTATCTGAAGCTTTCTTT
TRBJ2-2	TRBV19	.	.	CASSSDWTGELFF	TGTGCCAGTAGTTCCGACTGGACCGGGGAGCTGTTTTTT
TRBJ1-5	TRBV10-3	.	.	CAIRKSGDNQPQHF	TGTGCCATCAGAAAATCAGGGGACAATCAGCCCCAGCATTTT
TRBJ1-5	TRBV20-1	TRBD1	many	CSAVGTGGNRIDQPQHF	TGCAGTGCTGTGGGGACAGGGGGCAATCGAATAGACCAGCCCCAGCATTTT
TRBJ2-1	TRBV24-1	.	many	CATSDPRPGINYNEQFF	TGTGCCACCAGTGATCCGCGGCCGGGAATAAACTACAATGAGCAGTTCTTC
TRBJ2-1	TRBV24-1	.	many	CATHGGDYNEQFF	TGTGCCACCCACGGAGGAGACTACAATGAGCAGTTCTTC
TRBJ2-2	TRBV19	TRBD2	.	CATTSAGGELFF	TGTGCCACCACTAGCGCCGGCGGGGAGCTGTTTTTT
TRBJ2-5	TRBV4-1	TRBD2	few	CASSHSGGEETQYF	TGCGCCAGCAGCCATTCGGGGGGAGAAGAGACCCAGTACTTC
TRBJ1-1	TRBV30	.	.	CAWTPGSGRAEAFF	TGTGCCTGGACCCCCGGGTCTGGACGGGCTGAAGCTTTCTTT
TRBJ2-1	TRBV20-1	.	many	CSADEEGNEQFF	TGCAGTGCCGACGAGGAAGGCAATGAGCAGTTCTTC
TRBJ2-2	TRBV25-1	TRBD2	many	CASSGLAGTGELFF	TGTGCCAGCAGTGGACTAGCGGGTACCGGGGAGCTGTTTTTT
TRBJ1-1	TRBV7-9	.	many	CASSLFTEAFF	TGTGCCAGCAGCTTGTTCACTGAAGCTTTCTTT